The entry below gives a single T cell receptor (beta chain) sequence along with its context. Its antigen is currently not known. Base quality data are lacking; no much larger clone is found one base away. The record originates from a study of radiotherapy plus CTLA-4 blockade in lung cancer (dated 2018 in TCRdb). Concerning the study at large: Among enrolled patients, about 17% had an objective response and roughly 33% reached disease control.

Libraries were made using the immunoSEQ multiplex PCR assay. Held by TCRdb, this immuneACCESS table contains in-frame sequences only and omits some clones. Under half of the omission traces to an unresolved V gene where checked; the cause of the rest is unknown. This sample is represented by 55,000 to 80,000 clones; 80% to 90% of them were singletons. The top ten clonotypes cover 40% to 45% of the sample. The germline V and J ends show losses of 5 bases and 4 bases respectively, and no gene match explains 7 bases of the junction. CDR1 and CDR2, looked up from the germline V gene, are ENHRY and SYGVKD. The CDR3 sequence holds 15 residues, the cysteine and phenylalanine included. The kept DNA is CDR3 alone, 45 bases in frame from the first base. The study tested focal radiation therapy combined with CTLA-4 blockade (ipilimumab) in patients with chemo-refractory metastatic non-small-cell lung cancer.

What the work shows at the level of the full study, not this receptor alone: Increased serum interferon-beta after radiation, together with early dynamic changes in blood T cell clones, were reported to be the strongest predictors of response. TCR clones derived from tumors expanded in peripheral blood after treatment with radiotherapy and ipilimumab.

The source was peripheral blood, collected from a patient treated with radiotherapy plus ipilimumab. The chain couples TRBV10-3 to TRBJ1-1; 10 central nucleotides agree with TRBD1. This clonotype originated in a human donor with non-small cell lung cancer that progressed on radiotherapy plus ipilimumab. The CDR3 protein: CAISSTGGLGTEAFF. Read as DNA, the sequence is TGTGCCATCAGTTCGACAGGGGGCTTAGGCACTGAAGCTTTCTTT.